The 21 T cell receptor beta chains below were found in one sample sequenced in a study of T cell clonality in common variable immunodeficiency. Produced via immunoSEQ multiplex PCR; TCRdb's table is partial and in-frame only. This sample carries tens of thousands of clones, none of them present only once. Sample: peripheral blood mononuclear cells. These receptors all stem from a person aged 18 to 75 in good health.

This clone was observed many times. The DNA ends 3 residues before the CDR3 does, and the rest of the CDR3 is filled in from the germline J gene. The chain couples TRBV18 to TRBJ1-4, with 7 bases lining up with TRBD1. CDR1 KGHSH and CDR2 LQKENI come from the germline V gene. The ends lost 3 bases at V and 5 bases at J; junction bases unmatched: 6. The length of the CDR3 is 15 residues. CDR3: CASSPKGQTNEKLFF. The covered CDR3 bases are TGTGCCAGCTCACCGAAGGGACAGACAAATGAAAAA.

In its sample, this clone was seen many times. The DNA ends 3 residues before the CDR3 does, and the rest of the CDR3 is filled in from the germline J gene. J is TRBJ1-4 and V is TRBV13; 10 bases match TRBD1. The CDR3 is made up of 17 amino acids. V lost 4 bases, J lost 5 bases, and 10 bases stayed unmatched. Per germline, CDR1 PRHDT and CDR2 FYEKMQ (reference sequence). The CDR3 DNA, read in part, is TGTGCCAGCAGCTCCAGGGGGACAGGGGTTGGGAATGAAAAA. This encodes CASSSRGTGVGNEK. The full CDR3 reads CASSSRGTGVGNEKLFF.

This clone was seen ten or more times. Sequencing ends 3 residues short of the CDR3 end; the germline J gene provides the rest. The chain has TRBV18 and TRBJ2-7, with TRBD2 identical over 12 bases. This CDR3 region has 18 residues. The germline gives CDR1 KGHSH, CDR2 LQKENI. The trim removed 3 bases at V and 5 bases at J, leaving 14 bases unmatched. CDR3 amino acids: CASSPNIGTSGRVDEQYF. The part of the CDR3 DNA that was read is TGTGCCAGCTCACCGAACATAGGGACTAGCGGGCGAGTCGACGAG. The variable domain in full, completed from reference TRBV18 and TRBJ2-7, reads NAGVMQNPRHLVRRRGQEARLRCSPMKGHSHVYWYRQLPEEGLKFMVYLQKENIIDESGMPKERFSAEFPKEGPSILRIQQVVRGDSAAYFCASSPNIGTSGRVDEQYFGPGTRLTVT.

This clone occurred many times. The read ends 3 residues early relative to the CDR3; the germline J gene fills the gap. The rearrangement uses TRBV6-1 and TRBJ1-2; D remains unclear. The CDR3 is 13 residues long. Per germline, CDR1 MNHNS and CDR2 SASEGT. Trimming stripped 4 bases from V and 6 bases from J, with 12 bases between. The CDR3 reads CASSVAKLNGYTF. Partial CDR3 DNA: TGTGCCAGCAGTGTCGCGAAGCTAAATGGC.

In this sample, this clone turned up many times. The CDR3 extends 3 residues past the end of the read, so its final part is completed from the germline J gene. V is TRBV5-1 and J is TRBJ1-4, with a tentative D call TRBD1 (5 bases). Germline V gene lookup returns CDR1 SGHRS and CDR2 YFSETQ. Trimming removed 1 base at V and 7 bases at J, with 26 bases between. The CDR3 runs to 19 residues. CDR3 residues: CASSLRTGLGRAGTEKLFF. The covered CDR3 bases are TGCGCCAGCAGCTTGAGAACTGGACTTGGCCGGGCGGGGACTGAAAAA.

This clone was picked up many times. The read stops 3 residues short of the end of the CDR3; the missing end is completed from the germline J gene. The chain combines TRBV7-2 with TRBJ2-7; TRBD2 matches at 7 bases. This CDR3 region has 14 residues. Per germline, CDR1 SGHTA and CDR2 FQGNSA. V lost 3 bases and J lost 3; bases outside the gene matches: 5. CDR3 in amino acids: CASSFGIAGYEQYF. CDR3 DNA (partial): TGTGCCAGCAGCTTTGGGATAGCGGGCTACGAG.

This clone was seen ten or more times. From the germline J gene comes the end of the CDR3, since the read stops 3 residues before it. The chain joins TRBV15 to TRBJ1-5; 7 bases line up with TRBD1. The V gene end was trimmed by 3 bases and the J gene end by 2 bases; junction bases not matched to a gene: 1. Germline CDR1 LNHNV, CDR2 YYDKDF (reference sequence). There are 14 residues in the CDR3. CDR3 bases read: TGTGCCACCAGCAGTACAGGGGGCAATCAGCCC. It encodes CATSSTGGNQP. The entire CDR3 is CATSSTGGNQPQHF.

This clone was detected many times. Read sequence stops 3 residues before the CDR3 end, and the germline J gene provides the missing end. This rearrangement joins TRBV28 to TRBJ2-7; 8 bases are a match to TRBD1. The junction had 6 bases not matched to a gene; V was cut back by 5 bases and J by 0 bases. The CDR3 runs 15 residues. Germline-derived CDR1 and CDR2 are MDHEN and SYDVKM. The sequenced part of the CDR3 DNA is TGTGCCAGCAGTAAGGGACAGGTTAGCTCCTACGAG. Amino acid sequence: CASSKGQVSSYE. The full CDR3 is CASSKGQVSSYEQYF. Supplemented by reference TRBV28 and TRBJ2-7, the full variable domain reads DVKVTQSSRYLVKRTGEKVFLECVQDMDHENMFWYRQDPGLGLRLIYFSYDVKMKEKGDIPEGYSVSREKKERFSLILESASTNQTSMYLCASSKGQVSSYEQYFGPGTRLTVT.

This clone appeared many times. The DNA read from the CDR3 is TGTGCCAGCAGCTCACAGGGGCCCTACGAG. It yields the protein CASSSQGPYE. The full CDR3 reads CASSSQGPYEQYF. The chain employs TRBV7-8 and TRBJ2-7; TRBD1 matches at 7 bases. The read finishes 3 residues shy of the CDR3 end, and the germline J gene is used to complete it. CDR1 and CDR2 (germline): SGHVS, FQNEAQ. The CDR3 runs to 13 residues. Germline trimming cut 4 bases from V and 2 bases from J; bases unmatched to any gene: 2.

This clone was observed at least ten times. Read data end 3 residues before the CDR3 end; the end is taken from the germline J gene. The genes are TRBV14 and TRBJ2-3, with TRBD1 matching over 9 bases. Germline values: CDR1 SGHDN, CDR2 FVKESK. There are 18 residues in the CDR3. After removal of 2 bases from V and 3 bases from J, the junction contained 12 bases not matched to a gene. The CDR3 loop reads CASSQPTGGVYRTDTQYF. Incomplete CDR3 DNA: TGTGCCAGCAGCCAACCGACAGGGGGGGTTTACAGAACAGATACG.

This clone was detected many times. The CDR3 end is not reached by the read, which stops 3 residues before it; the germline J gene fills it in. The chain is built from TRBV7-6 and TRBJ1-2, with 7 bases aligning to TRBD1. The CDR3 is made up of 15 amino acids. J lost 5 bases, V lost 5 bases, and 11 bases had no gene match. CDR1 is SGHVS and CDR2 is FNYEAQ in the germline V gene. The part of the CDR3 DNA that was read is TGTGCCAGCAGCACAAACAGGGGTTGGGGGTATGGC. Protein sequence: CASSTNRGWGYG. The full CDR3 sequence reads CASSTNRGWGYGYTF. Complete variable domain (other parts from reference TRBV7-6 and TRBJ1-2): GAGVSQSPRYKVTKRGQDVALRCDPISGHVSLYWYRQALGQGPEFLTYFNYEAQQDKSGLPNDRFSAERPEGSISTLTIQRTEQRDSAMYRCASSTNRGWGYGYTFGSGTRLTVV.

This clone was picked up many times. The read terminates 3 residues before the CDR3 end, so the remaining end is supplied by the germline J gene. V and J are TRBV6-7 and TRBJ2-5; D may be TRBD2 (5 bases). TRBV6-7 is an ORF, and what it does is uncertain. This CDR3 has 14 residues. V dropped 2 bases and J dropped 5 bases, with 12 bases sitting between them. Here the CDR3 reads CASSYEDLEETQYF. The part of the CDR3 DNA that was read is TGTGCCAGCAGTTACGAGGACTTGGAGGAGACC.

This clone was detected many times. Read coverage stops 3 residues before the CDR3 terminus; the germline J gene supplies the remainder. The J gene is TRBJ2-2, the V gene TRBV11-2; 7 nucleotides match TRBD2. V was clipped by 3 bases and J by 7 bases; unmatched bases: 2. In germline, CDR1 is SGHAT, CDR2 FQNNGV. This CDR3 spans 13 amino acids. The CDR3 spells CASSFGGSGELFF. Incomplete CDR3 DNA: TGTGCCAGCAGCTTCGGGGGGAGCGGGGAG.

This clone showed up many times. CDR3 sequence reads: CSAPGQANTEAFF. The covered CDR3 bases are TGCAGTGCCCCGGGACAGGCGAACACTGAA. This sequence joins TRBV20-1 and TRBJ1-1; 8 nucleotides line up with TRBD1. Coverage ceases 3 residues before the CDR3 finishes, and the germline J gene fills in the end. The V gene end was trimmed by 6 bases and the J gene end by 1 base; junction bases not matched to a gene: 4. This CDR3 comprises 13 residues. Germline V CDR1 and CDR2: DFQATT, SNEGSKA (reference sequence).

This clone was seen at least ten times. The CDR3 bases that were read are TGTGCCAGGGACGAGAAGGACAGGGTGAGCTCTGGGGCCAACGTC. As protein: CARDEKDRVSSGANV. The entire CDR3 is CARDEKDRVSSGANVLTF. This chain connects TRBV19 to TRBJ2-6; 8 bases agree with TRBD1. The DNA ends 3 residues before the CDR3 does, and the rest of the CDR3 is filled in from the germline J gene. The germline CDR1 and CDR2 sequences are LNHDA and SQIVND (reference sequence). There are 18 residues in the CDR3. The junction had 13 bases not matched to a gene; V was cut back by 9 bases and J by 0 bases.

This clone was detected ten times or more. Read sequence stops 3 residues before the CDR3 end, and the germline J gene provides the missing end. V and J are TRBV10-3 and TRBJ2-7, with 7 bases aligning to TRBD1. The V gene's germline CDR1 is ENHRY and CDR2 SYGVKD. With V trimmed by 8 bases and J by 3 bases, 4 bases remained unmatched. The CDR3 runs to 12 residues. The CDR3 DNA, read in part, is TGTGCCATCCGGGACAGCTACTACGAG. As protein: CAIRDSYYE. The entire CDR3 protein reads CAIRDSYYEQYF.

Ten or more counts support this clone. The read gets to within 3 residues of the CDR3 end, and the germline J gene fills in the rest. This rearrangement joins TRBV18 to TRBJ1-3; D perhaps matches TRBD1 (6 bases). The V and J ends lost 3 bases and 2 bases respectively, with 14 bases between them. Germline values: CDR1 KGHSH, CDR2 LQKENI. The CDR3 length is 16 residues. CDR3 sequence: CASSPRPDRTGNTIYF. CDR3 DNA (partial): TGTGCCAGCTCACCTAGACCCGACAGGACTGGAAACACC.

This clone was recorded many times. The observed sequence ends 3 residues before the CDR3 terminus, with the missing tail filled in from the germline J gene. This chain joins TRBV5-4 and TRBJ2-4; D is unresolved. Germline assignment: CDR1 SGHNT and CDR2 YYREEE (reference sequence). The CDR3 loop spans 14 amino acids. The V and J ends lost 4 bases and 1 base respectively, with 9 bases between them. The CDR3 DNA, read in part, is TGTGCCAGCAGCCCTGAAGCGGCCAAAAACATT. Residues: CASSPEAAKNI. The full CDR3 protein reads CASSPEAAKNIQYF.

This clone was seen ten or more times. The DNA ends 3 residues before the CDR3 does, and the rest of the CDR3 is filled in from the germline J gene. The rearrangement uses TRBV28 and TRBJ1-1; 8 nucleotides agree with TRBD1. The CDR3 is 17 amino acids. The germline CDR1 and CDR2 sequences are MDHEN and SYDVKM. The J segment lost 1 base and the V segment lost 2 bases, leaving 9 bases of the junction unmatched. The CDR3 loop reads CASSLPDREIANTEAFF. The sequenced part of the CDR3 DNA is TGTGCCAGCAGTTTACCGGACAGGGAAATTGCGAACACTGAA.

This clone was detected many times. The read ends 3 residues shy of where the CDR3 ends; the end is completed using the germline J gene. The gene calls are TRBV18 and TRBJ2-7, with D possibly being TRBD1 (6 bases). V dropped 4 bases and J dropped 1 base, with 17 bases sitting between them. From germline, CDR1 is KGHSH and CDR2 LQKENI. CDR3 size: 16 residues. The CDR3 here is CASSLSSGAWSYEQYF. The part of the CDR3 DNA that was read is TGTGCCAGCTCACTTTCATCAGGGGCTTGGTCCTACGAG.

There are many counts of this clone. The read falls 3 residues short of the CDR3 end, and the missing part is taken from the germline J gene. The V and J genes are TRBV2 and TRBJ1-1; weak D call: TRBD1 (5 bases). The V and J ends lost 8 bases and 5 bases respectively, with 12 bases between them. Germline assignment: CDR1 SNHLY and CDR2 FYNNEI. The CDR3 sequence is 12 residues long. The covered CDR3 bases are TGTGCCAGCGAGGCCAGGGTGACTGAA. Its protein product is CASEARVTE. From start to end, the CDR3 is CASEARVTEAFF.